This TCR beta chain is drawn from a study of blood T cell repertoires in COVID-19. Study overall: There were acute and convalescent COVID-19 samples, and they came from the United States, Italy and Spain. PBMCs, B-cell-depleted T cells, or T cells were the source of the cDNA or gDNA that made up the material.

The germline V gene encodes CDR1 SEHNR and CDR2 FQNEAQ (reference sequence). Trimming took 5 bases from V and 5 from J; bases not matched to a gene: 5. The CDR3 covers 13 residues. Authors' analysis steps: Amplification of reference gene primers was used by the study to estimate nucleated cell counts. Using immunoSEQ multiplex PCR, the repertoire was profiled, and TCRdb retains in-frame clones only, with some absent. V and J calls plus clone size are reproduced from that table; the DNA served to infer D and trimming. In the table there are under 200,000 clones, about 88% of which are singletons. Sequences were obtained from peripheral blood. The sequence derives from a man between 35 and 55 years old with acute or convalescent COVID-19. The rearrangement uses TRBV7-9 and TRBJ1-2; 7 bases are a match to TRBD1. CDR3 sequence reads: CASSQGQSYGYTF. In nucleotides, the CDR3 is TGTGCCAGCAGCCAGGGACAGAGTTATGGCTACACCTTC.